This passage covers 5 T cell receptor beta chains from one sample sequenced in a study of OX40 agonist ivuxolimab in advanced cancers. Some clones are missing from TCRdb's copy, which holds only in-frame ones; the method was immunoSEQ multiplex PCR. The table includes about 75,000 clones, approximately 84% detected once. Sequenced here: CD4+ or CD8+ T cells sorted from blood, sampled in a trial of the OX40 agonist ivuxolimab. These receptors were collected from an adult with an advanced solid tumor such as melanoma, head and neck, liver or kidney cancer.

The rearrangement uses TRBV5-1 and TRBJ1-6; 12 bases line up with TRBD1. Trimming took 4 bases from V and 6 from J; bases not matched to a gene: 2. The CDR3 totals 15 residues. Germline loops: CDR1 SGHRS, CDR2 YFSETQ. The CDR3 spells CASSAGQGANSPLHF. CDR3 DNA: TGCGCCAGCAGCGCGGGACAGGGGGCTAATTCACCCCTCCACTTT.

The CDR3 region has the DNA TGTGCCAGCAGCGAACAATCGGGAGGAACCGGGGAGCTGTTTTTT. This gives the protein CASSEQSGGTGELFF. The chain is built from TRBV6-4 and TRBJ2-2, with 7 bases fitting TRBD2. The CDR3 consists of 15 residues. Germline lookup yields CDR1 MRHNA and CDR2 SNTAGT. V trimming: 6 bases; J trimming: 5 bases; junction bases outside the gene matches: 9.

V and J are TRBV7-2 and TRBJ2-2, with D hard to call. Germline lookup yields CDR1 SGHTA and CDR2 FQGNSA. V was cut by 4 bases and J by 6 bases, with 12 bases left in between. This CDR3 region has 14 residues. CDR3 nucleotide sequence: TGTGCCAGCAGCTCAAGCTGGACCGCCGGGGAGCTGTTTTTT. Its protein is CASSSSWTAGELFF.

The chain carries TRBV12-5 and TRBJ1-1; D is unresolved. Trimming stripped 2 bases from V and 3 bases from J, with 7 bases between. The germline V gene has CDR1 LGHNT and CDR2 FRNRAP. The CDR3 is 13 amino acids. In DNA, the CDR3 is TGTGCTAGTGGTTTGTCCAGGTACACTGAAGCTTTCTTT. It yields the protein CASGLSRYTEAFF.

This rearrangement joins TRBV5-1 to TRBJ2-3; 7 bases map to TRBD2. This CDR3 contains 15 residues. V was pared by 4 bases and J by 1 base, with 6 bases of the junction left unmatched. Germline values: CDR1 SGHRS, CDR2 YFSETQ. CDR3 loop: CASSPASGGTDTQYF. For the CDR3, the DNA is TGCGCCAGCAGCCCCGCCAGCGGGGGCACAGATACGCAGTATTTT.